These 7 T cell receptor beta chains were sequenced from one sample in a study of OX40 agonist ivuxolimab in advanced cancers. Clones were read by immunoSEQ multiplex PCR, and TCRdb kept only the in-frame ones, dropping some. The sample includes 55,000 to 65,000 clones, about 85% of them seen just once. This specimen was CD4+ or CD8+ T cells sorted from blood, taken in a trial of the OX40 agonist ivuxolimab. The receptors were sampled from an adult with an advanced solid tumor such as melanoma, head and neck, liver or kidney cancer.

This rearrangement joins TRBV29-1 to TRBJ2-1; the match to TRBD1 covers 11 bases. This CDR3 comprises 16 residues. V shed 6 bases and J 8 bases; nucleotides not matched to a gene: 15. Per the germline V gene, CDR1 is SQVTM and CDR2 is ANQGSEA. The CDR3 here is CSVVPGQGALSYEQFF. The CDR3 nucleotides are TGCAGCGTCGTCCCAGGACAGGGGGCGCTTAGCTATGAGCAGTTCTTC.

In this sample, this clone turned up once. The chain links TRBV4-1 to TRBJ1-3, with TRBD1 matching over 10 bases. V lost 2 bases to trimming and J lost 4 bases; unmatched junction nucleotides: 8. This CDR3 contains 17 residues. Germline CDR1 and CDR2: MGHRA and YSYEKL. The CDR3 protein is CASSQLGTGAAGNTIYF. The CDR3 nucleotides are TGCGCCAGCAGCCAACTAGGGACAGGGGCCGCAGGAAACACCATATATTTT.

The rearrangement uses TRBV21-1 and TRBJ1-5. TRBV21-1 is a listed pseudogene. CDR3 size: 17 residues. The CDR3 sequence: CASSNGTWNAIFQPQHF. Written as DNA, the CDR3 is TGTGCCAGCAGCAACGGAACCTGGAACGCGATTTTTCAGCCCCAGCATTTT.

The gene calls are TRBV10-3 and TRBJ1-5; no definite D call. Germline V gene sequence: CDR1 ENHRY, CDR2 SYGVKD. CDR3 length: 14 residues. The V gene lost 0 bases and the J gene lost 7 bases, with 10 bases spanning the gap. The CDR3 coding sequence is TGTGCCATCAGTGAGTCGGAGGGTCGGCAGCCCCAGCATTTT. It encodes CAISESEGRQPQHF.

This rearrangement joins TRBV5-6 to TRBJ2-3, with D perhaps matching TRBD1 (5 bases). This CDR3 has 14 residues. Trimming removed 3 bases from V and 1 base from J, with 9 bases in between. The germline gives CDR1 SGHDT, CDR2 YYEEEE. The CDR3 DNA reads as TGTGCCAGCAGCTCCAGGGCGGGCACAGATACGCAGTATTTT. Protein product: CASSSRAGTDTQYF. The variable domain in full, with the rest retrieved from reference TRBV5-6 and TRBJ2-3, is DAGVTQSPTHLIKTRGQQVTLRCSPKSGHDTVSWYQQALGQGPQFIFQYYEEEERQRGNFPDRFSGHQFPNYSSELNVNALLLGDSALYLCASSSRAGTDTQYFGPGTRLTVL.

This clone was counted only a few times. The chain joins TRBV19 to TRBJ1-5, with TRBD1 matching 9 bases. The CDR3 sequence is 15 residues long. Trimming at V came to 5 bases and at J to 6 bases, leaving 8 bases not matched to a gene. Germline CDR1 is LNHDA and CDR2 is SQIVND (reference sequence). The CDR3: CASSGTGGGFQPQHF. Written as DNA, the CDR3 is TGTGCCAGTAGTGGAACAGGGGGCGGTTTTCAGCCCCAGCATTTT. The full variable domain, its missing parts supplied by reference TRBV19 and TRBJ1-5, is DGGITQSPKYLFRKEGQNVTLSCEQNLNHDAMYWYRQDPGQGLRLIYYSQIVNDFQKGDIAEGYSVSREKKESFPLTVTSAQKNPTAFYLCASSGTGGGFQPQHFGDGTRLSIL.

This sequence joins TRBV7-3 and TRBJ2-5, with D possibly being TRBD1 (5 bases). Trimming pared 2 bases from V and 2 bases from J, leaving 15 bases between. The V gene's germline CDR1 is SGHTA and CDR2 FQGTGA. The length of the CDR3 is 16 residues. The CDR3: CASSLRGDSEQETQYF. The CDR3 nucleotides are TGTGCCAGCAGCTTACGAGGAGACAGCGAACAAGAGACCCAGTACTTC.